Listed below are T cell receptor beta chains from one sample, sequenced in a study of cytomegalovirus exposure and HLA in healthy donors. Method: immunoSEQ multiplex PCR; TCRdb's copy keeps in-frame clones and lacks some. The sample has some 190,000 clones, 77% seen once. The sample consisted of PBMCs. The receptor set was obtained from a man in his late teens or twenties in good health and CMV-seronegative. Both conserved end residues are part of each CDR3. Each record gives: clone size, D gene, V gene, CDR3 length, J gene, CDR3 protein, CDR3 DNA. The D gene is left open where the match is weak. Expanded clones are given a class, and other clones once, few, many or no size at all.

-	-	TRBV10-3	18	TRBJ1-1	CAISESVTKAALNTEAFF	TGTGCCATCAGTGAGTCCGTTACGAAAGCGGCGCTCAACACTGAAGCTTTCTTT
-	-	TRBV11-2	15	TRBJ2-1	CASSFFSDSYNEQFF	TGTGCCAGCAGCTTTTTTAGCGATTCCTACAATGAGCAGTTCTTC
few	-	TRBV5-1	13	TRBJ1-2	CASSFTGPDGYTF	TGCGCCAGCAGCTTCACAGGGCCCGATGGCTACACCTTC
once	-	TRBV9	15	TRBJ1-2	CASSVATQANYGYTF	TGTGCCAGCAGCGTAGCTACCCAAGCTAACTATGGCTACACCTTC
once	-	TRBV10-3	15	TRBJ1-1	CAISEFEEGNTEAFF	TGTGCCATCAGTGAGTTTGAGGAGGGGAACACTGAAGCTTTCTTT
-	TRBD1	TRBV6-5	14	TRBJ2-5	CASRPGQRRETQYF	TGTGCCAGCAGACCGGGACAGAGACGAGAGACCCAGTACTTC
-	-	TRBV7-2	14	TRBJ1-3	CASIAGSSGNTIYF	TGTGCCAGCATTGCGGGCAGCTCTGGAAACACCATATATTTT
-	-	TRBV6-6	16	TRBJ2-7	CASSYSISGNLNEQYF	TGTGCCAGCAGTTACTCGATATCAGGGAACCTCAACGAGCAGTACTTC
-	-	TRBV11-1	16	TRBJ1-1	CASSPRRSAPNTEAFF	TGTGCCAGCAGCCCCCGGAGGTCGGCCCCGAACACTGAAGCTTTCTTT
-	TRBD1	TRBV7-8	19	TRBJ1-2	CASSFTSGTGWGGDYGYTF	TGTGCCAGCAGCTTCACATCGGGGACAGGCTGGGGGGGGGACTATGGCTACACCTTC
-	TRBD1	TRBV7-3	15	TRBJ1-1	CASSSGPGQGTEAFF	TGTGCCAGCAGCTCGGGACCGGGACAGGGCACTGAAGCTTTCTTT
once	TRBD2	TRBV4-3	17	TRBJ2-7	CASSRQTLTSGNDEQYF	TGCGCCAGCAGCCGACAAACCCTAACTAGCGGGAACGACGAGCAGTACTTC
few	-	TRBV5-4	14	TRBJ1-2	CASSLEGAGYGYTF	TGTGCCAGCAGCTTGGAGGGAGCAGGCTATGGCTACACCTTC
-	TRBD1	TRBV6-1	14	TRBJ2-5	CASNIQGTGETQYF	TGTGCCAGCAACATACAGGGGACGGGGGAGACCCAGTACTTC
-	-	TRBV6-5	14	TRBJ1-1	CASSYEAGGTEAFF	TGTGCCAGCAGTTACGAGGCGGGGGGCACTGAAGCTTTCTTT
-	-	TRBV4-3	14	TRBJ1-1	CASSPLTGNTEAFF	TGCGCCAGCAGCCCCCTGACAGGGAACACTGAAGCTTTCTTT
few	TRBD1	TRBV5-1	20	TRBJ2-7	CASSRSPGQGMVSGPYEQYF	TGCGCCAGCAGCAGAAGCCCGGGACAGGGGATGGTGAGTGGTCCCTACGAGCAGTACTTC
-	TRBD1	TRBV29-1	14	TRBJ1-3	CSVMAGGSGNTIYF	TGCAGCGTCATGGCAGGGGGCTCTGGAAACACCATATATTTT
-	-	TRBV5-6	12	TRBJ2-7	CASTLRDYEQYF	TGTGCCAGCACCCTCAGGGATTACGAGCAGTACTTC
-	TRBD1	TRBV7-9	18	TRBJ2-3	CASSLGRLGQGHTDTQYF	TGTGCCAGCAGCTTGGGAAGATTAGGACAGGGACACACAGATACGCAGTATTTT
-	-	TRBV6-1	13	TRBJ1-2	CASSDRLNYGYTF	TGTGCCAGCAGTGACAGGCTAAACTATGGCTACACCTTC
few	TRBD1	TRBV7-2	16	TRBJ1-2	CASSFDLGQGRNGYTF	TGTGCCAGCAGCTTCGATCTCGGACAGGGTAGGAATGGCTACACCTTC
few	TRBD2	TRBV11-3	13	TRBJ2-7	CASRAGGEHEQYF	TGTGCCAGCAGGGCGGGAGGCGAGCACGAGCAGTACTTC
-	TRBD2	TRBV4-3	17	TRBJ2-2	CASSHEGGLAGGGELFF	TGCGCCAGCAGCCACGAAGGGGGACTAGCGGGAGGAGGGGAGCTGTTTTTT
-	-	TRBV18	16	TRBJ1-4	CASSPGLGVTNEKLFF	TGTGCCAGCTCACCGGGTTTAGGGGTGACTAATGAAAAACTGTTTTTT
-	TRBD2	TRBV13	15	TRBJ2-1	CASRSSGRSYNEQFF	TGTGCCAGCAGGAGTAGCGGGAGAAGCTACAATGAGCAGTTCTTC
-	-	TRBV12-2	15	TRBJ1-5	CASLPGGRSNQPQHF	TGTGCAAGTCTCCCAGGGGGGAGAAGCAATCAGCCCCAGCATTTT
few	TRBD1	TRBV4-3	13	TRBJ1-1	CATSTGVNTEAFF	TGCGCCACCTCGACAGGGGTGAACACTGAAGCTTTCTTT
-	TRBD1	TRBV11-3	14	TRBJ2-5	CASSATGPQETQYF	TGTGCCAGCAGCGCGACAGGGCCTCAAGAGACCCAGTACTTC
-	-	TRBV7-2	12	TRBJ2-1	CASSTSRALAVF	TGTGCCAGCAGCACATCCAGGGCCCTGGCGGTCTTC
-	-	TRBV7-8	15	TRBJ2-7	CASSLVGGASYEQYF	TGTGCCAGCAGCTTAGTTGGCGGGGCCTCCTACGAGCAGTACTTC
-	-	TRBV4-3	16	TRBJ2-5	CASSPSYGVRLETQYF	TGCGCCAGCAGCCCATCCTACGGTGTGAGGTTGGAGACCCAGTACTTC